What follows are 4 T cell receptor beta chains derived from one specimen sequenced in a study of glioma-infiltrating T cells after dendritic cell vaccination. Generated by immunoSEQ multiplex PCR, the TCRdb table keeps only in-frame clones and is missing some. The sample lists almost 65,000 clones, around 83% seen once, with 9% to 10% in the top ten. The source material was blood, sampled before dendritic cell vaccination. The receptors were sampled from a human donor with glioblastoma.

The chain is built from TRBV29-1 and TRBJ2-4, with 8 bases identical to TRBD1. Trimming at V came to 7 bases and at J to 8 bases, leaving 10 bases not matched to a gene. The germline gives CDR1 SQVTM, CDR2 ANQGSEA. The CDR3 is made up of 13 amino acids. The CDR3 spells CSAGPQGADIQYF. The CDR3, as DNA: TGCAGCGCGGGGCCCCAGGGGGCCGACATTCAGTACTTC.

The V gene is TRBV6-5, the J gene TRBJ2-7, with D perhaps matching TRBD2 (6 bases). CDR1 MNHEY and CDR2 SVGAGI come from the germline V gene. Trimming shortened V by 0 bases and J by 6 bases, and 12 bases separated the two germline ends. The CDR3 extends over 14 amino acids. CDR3 amino acids: CASSYSGGTVEQYF. CDR3 nucleotides: TGTGCCAGCAGTTACTCAGGAGGGACCGTCGAGCAGTACTTC.

In this sample, this clone turned up once. V and J are TRBV20-1 and TRBJ1-1, with D uncertain. This CDR3 is 10 amino acids long. Germline V gives CDR1 DFQATT, CDR2 SNEGSKA (reference sequence). With 5 bases removed from V and 10 bases from J, the gap between germline ends came to 11 bases. The CDR3 nucleotides read TGCAGTGCTCTCACAATCGTAGCTTTCTTT. This encodes CSALTIVAFF.

The chain is built from TRBV5-1 and TRBJ2-7; 7 bases agree with TRBD1. V shed 3 bases and J 3 bases; nucleotides not matched to a gene: 6. The CDR3 is made up of 14 amino acids. Germline V gene sequence: CDR1 SGHRS, CDR2 YFSETQ. The CDR3 sequence: CASSSAGTDYEQYF. CDR3 sequence (DNA): TGCGCCAGCAGCTCTGCCGGGACAGACTACGAGCAGTACTTC.